The 8 T cell receptor beta chains below all came from one sample that was sequenced in a study of shared clonotypes between healthy human individuals. Measured with immunoSEQ multiplex PCR; TCRdb has only the in-frame clones, and not every one. This table has approximately 530,000 clones, 95% to 97% appearing once. Material for sequencing was naive CD4+ T cells sorted from blood. Subset denoted: CD45RA+ positively selected. Every receptor here comes from a woman in her thirties in good health.

The chain recombines TRBV9 with TRBJ2-3; TRBD2 agrees at 10 bases. The CDR3 runs to 17 residues. Germline V lookup: CDR1 SGDLS, CDR2 YYNGEE. V lost 0 bases to trimming and J lost 0 bases; unmatched junction nucleotides: 4. CDR3: CASSVGLAGVSTDTQYF. The CDR3 DNA reads as TGTGCCAGCAGCGTAGGGCTAGCGGGAGTGAGCACAGATACGCAGTATTTT. The complete variable domain, with remaining parts taken from reference TRBV9 and TRBJ2-3, reads DSGVTQTPKHLITATGQRVTLRCSPRSGDLSVYWYQQSLDQGLQFLIQYYNGEERAKGNILERFSAQQFPDLHSELNLSSLELGDSALYFCASSVGLAGVSTDTQYFGPGTRLTVL.

V is TRBV6-5 and J is TRBJ1-2; possibly TRBD1 for D (5 bases). The germline CDR1 and CDR2 sequences are MNHEY and SVGAGI. V was clipped by 0 bases and J by 8 bases, with 13 bases between them. This CDR3 spans 14 amino acids. CDR3 protein: CASSYSSGGGGYTF. Written as DNA, the CDR3 is TGTGCCAGCAGTTACTCGAGCGGGGGGGGAGGCTACACCTTC.

The chain joins TRBV29-1 to TRBJ2-7; 8 positions agree with TRBD1. After removal of 5 bases from V and 3 bases from J, the junction contained 3 bases not matched to a gene. Per germline, CDR1 SQVTM and CDR2 ANQGSEA. The CDR3 consists of 12 residues. CDR3 nucleotides: TGCAGCGTTAAGGGACAGGACTACGAGCAGTACTTC. It specifies CSVKGQDYEQYF.

The chain couples TRBV5-1 to TRBJ1-2; D is perhaps TRBD1 (6 bases). Germline assignment: CDR1 SGHRS and CDR2 YFSETQ. Trimming left V 4 bases short and J 6 bases short, with 16 bases between. This CDR3 spans 14 amino acids. The CDR3 loop is CASSPWTDSNGYTF. In DNA form, the CDR3 reads TGCGCCAGCAGCCCCTGGACAGACTCCAATGGCTACACCTTC.

This clone has only one observation. The chain links TRBV6-6 to TRBJ1-5; D is undetermined. This CDR3 is 13 amino acids long. Germline V gene lookup returns CDR1 MNHNY and CDR2 SVGAGI (reference sequence). V was clipped by 7 bases and J by 8 bases, with 15 bases between them. CDR3 bases: TGTGCCAGCATGAGGGAGAATGGGGAGCCCCAGCATTTT. Its protein product is CASMRENGEPQHF.

This sequence joins TRBV29-1 and TRBJ1-3; perhaps TRBD1 as D (6 bases). With 5 bases removed from V and 7 bases from J, the gap between germline ends came to 21 bases. The CDR3 has 15 amino acids. Germline lookup yields CDR1 SQVTM and CDR2 ANQGSEA. The CDR3 DNA reads as TGCAGCGTTTCGGGACGAGGGGGTTTGGGGAACACCATATATTTT. Encoded protein: CSVSGRGGLGNTIYF.

The chain combines TRBV18 with TRBJ2-1, with 7 bases aligning to TRBD2. Per germline, CDR1 KGHSH and CDR2 LQKENI. Trimming removed 3 bases from V and 10 bases from J; junction bases left unmatched: 6. The CDR3 has 13 residues. The CDR3 sequence is CASSPTSDLEQFF. The CDR3 nucleotides are TGTGCCAGCTCACCCACTAGCGATTTGGAGCAGTTCTTC.

The chain joins TRBV7-8 to TRBJ2-5; 7 bases are shared with TRBD2. The end of the DNA fits TRBJ2-7 better, so the J call may be wrong. This CDR3 region has 16 residues. The V gene's germline CDR1 is SGHVS and CDR2 FQNEAQ. The CDR3 DNA reads TGTGCCAGCAGCTTAGGTCCCAGCGGGATTGGCTACGAGCAGTACTTC. Encoded protein: CASSLGPSGIGYEQYF.